The source of this TCR beta chain is a study of healthy donors' naive CD4 and CD8 T cells. Background on the study: Donors came from three age groups: 20-25, 40-50 and 60-70 years.

Germline V lookup: CDR1 SEHNR, CDR2 FQNEAQ (reference sequence). J gave up 1 base and V 5 bases, and 11 bases lay outside the gene matches. The CDR3 has 19 residues. Each TCR library used roughly 490 ng of total RNA and a linear amplification protocol. Each CDR3 protein is one row after TCRdb ran MiXCR on the reads. The repertoire holds approximately 180,000 distinct CDR3 sequences, with nearly 75% as singletons. The origin of this receptor is a pool of human donors in good health; the sample pools cells from several healthy donors. The genes are TRBV7-9 and TRBJ2-1, with 13 bases fitting TRBD2. Sequenced sample: naive CD4+ and CD8+ T cells sorted from blood, pooled from several donors. For the CDR3, the DNA is TGTGCCAGCAGCGCCCGACTAGCGGGAGGCCACACGTCCTACAATGAGCAGTTCTTC. It encodes CASSARLAGGHTSYNEQFF.